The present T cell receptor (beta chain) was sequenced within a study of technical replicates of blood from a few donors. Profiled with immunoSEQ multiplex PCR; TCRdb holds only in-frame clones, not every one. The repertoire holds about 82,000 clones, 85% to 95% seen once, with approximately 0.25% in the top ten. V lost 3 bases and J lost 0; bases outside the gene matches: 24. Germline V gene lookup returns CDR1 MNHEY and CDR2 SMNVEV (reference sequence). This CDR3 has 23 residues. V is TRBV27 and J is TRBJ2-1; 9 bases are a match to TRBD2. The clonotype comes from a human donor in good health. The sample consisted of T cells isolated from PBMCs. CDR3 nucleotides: TGTGCCAGCAGTTTCCAGCCGGGACTGACGACTCGACTAGCGGCCCTCTCCTACAATGAGCAGTTCTTC. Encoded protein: CASSFQPGLTTRLAALSYNEQFF.